This TCR beta chain emerged from a study of blood T cells in healthy people across ages. This CDR3 contains 16 residues. Germline loops: CDR1 SGHRS, CDR2 YFSETQ. Trimming removed 3 bases at V and 0 bases at J, with 14 bases between. Using a J-beta primer mix together with a sample-barcoded 5' primer, a second PCR was run for about 6 to 11 cycles. TCRdb reprocessed the 5' RACE reads with MiXCR, giving one entry per CDR3 protein. The sample includes about 1.8 million distinct CDR3 sequences, roughly 52% of them seen just once. This clonotype was seen a handful of times. Sequencing was done on a sample of blood. This chain links TRBV5-1 with TRBJ2-3, with D possibly called TRBD1 or TRBD2 (5 bases each). This sequence originates from a woman in her thirties or forties in good health. DNA of the CDR3: TGCGCCAGCAGCTCATACGGGGCTCCTAGCACAGATACGCAGTATTTT. Its translation is CASSSYGAPSTDTQYF.